This T cell receptor (beta chain) was found in a study of T cell responses to AZD1222 COVID-19 vaccine. The repertoire was sequenced with immunoSEQ multiplex PCR; TCRdb's copy has only in-frame clones and lacks some. The table has roughly 150,000 clones, approximately 89% seen once; the top ten hold approximately 4.8%. For this clone: Its specificity is unknown.

Study-level points and caveats: The study reported that nearly half of spike-specific TCRs target unmutated variant regions. Compared with day 0, the breadth and depth of the Spike-specific TCR repertoire rose significantly after two doses of AZD1222.

The origin of this receptor is an adult in good health. The sequences come from peripheral blood, collected on day 0 of AZD1222 vaccination.

CDR3 in DNA: TGTGCCAGCAGCGCAGGGGGTTTGGACACCGGGGAGCTGTTTTTT. This translates into CASSAGGLDTGELFF. The J gene is TRBJ2-2, the V gene TRBV7-2; TRBD1 matches 7 bases. The germline V gene encodes CDR1 SGHTA and CDR2 FQGNSA. The CDR3 contains 15 residues. J gave up 3 bases and V 5 bases, and 6 bases lay outside the gene matches. The whole variable domain, remainder taken from reference TRBV7-2 and TRBJ2-2, is GAGVSQSPSNKVTEKGKDVELRCDPISGHTALYWYRQSLGQGLEFLIYFQGNSAPDKSGLPSDRFSAERTGGSVSTLTIQRTQQEDSAVYLCASSAGGLDTGELFFGEGSRLTVL.